This TCR beta chain was obtained from a study of PD-1 blockade in classical Hodgkin lymphoma. V lost 5 bases, J lost 4 bases, and 21 bases lay in between. This CDR3 has 16 residues. From germline, CDR1 is SEHNR and CDR2 FQNEAQ (reference sequence). Findings of the study overall: With respect to the repertoire differences, their causes, possibly disease activity or prior therapy, remain undefined. CD4+ TCR diversity, unlike CD8+, climbed significantly by C4D1. Complete responders matched newly diagnosed patients in baseline diversity.

Documented time point: cycle 4 day 1 (C4D1), after five to seven weeks of nivolumab. Relapse was seen in all patients after autologous stem cell transplantation, and brentuximab vedotin exposure was variable. Here immunoSEQ multiplex PCR was the method, and the copy in TCRdb shows in-frame clones only, minus some. The profile shows tens of thousands of clones, 82% of them singletons. A word on this clone: The target antigen is unknown.

This material consisted of peripheral blood mononuclear cells (PBMCs), taken before the fourth cycle of nivolumab. The sequence came from a human donor with classical Hodgkin lymphoma. V and J are TRBV7-9 and TRBJ2-7; no firm D call. The CDR3 DNA reads as TGTGCCAGCAGCCCTCTCGAGCCTGAACGACTGTACGAGCAGTACTTC. This sequence encodes CASSPLEPERLYEQYF.